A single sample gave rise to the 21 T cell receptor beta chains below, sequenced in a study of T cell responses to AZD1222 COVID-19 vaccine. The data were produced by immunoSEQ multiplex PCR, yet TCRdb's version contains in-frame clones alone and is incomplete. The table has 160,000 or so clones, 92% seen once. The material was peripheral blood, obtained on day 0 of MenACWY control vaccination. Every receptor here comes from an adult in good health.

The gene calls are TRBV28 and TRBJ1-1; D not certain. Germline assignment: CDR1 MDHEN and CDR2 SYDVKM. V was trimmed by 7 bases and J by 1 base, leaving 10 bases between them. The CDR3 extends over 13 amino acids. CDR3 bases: TGTGCCAGCAAGTCGAGAGGGAACACTGAAGCTTTCTTT. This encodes CASKSRGNTEAFF.

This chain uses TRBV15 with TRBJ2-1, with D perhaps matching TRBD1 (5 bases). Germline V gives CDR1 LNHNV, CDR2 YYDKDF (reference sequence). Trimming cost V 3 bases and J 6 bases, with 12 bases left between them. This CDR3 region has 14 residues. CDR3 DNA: TGTGCCACCAGCAGTTATCTGGGGCGCAATGAGCAGTTCTTC. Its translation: CATSSYLGRNEQFF.

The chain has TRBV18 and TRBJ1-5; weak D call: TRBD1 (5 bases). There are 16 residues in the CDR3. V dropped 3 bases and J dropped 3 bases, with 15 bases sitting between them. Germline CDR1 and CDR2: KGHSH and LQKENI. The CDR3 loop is CASSPAPSTDNQPQHF. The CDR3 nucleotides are TGTGCCAGCTCACCCGCTCCCTCGACAGACAATCAGCCCCAGCATTTT.

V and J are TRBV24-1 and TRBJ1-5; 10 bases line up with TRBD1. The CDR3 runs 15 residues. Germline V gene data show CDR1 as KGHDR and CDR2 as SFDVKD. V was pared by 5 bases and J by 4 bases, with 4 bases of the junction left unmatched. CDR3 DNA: TGTGCCACCAGTGGGTTGGGACAGGGGAATCAGCCCCAGCATTTT. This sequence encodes CATSGLGQGNQPQHF.

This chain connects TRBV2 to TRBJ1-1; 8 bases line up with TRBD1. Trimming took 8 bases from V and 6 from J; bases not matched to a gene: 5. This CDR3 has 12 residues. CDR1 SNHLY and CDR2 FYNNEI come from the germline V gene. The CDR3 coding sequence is TGTGCCAGCCGGACAGGGACCCCTGAAGCTTTCTTT. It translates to CASRTGTPEAFF.

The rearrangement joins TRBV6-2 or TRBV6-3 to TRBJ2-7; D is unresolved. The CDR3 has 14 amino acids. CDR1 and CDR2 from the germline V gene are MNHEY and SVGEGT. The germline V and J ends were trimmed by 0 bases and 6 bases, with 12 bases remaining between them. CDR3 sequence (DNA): TGTGCCAGCAGTTACTCGGGCCCCCCCTTCGAGCAGTACTTC. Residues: CASSYSGPPFEQYF.

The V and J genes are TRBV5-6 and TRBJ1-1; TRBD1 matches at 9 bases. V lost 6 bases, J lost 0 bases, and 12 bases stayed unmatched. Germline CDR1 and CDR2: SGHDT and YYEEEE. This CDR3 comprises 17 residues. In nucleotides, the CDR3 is TGTGCCAGCACCTTTGGGACAGGGTTGTGGATGAACACTGAAGCTTTCTTT. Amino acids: CASTFGTGLWMNTEAFF.

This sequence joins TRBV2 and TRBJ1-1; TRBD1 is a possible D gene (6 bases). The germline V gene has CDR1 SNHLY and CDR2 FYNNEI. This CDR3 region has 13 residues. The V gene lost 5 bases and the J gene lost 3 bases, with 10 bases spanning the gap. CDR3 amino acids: CASSSQGHTEAFF. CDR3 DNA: TGTGCCAGCAGTTCTCAGGGGCACACTGAAGCTTTCTTT.

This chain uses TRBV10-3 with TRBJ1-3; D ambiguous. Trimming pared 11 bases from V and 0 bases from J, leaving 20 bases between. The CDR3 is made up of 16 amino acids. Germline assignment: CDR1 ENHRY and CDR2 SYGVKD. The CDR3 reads CAAAFRHPSSGNTIYF. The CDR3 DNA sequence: TGTGCCGCGGCTTTCCGGCATCCGAGCTCTGGAAACACCATATATTTT.

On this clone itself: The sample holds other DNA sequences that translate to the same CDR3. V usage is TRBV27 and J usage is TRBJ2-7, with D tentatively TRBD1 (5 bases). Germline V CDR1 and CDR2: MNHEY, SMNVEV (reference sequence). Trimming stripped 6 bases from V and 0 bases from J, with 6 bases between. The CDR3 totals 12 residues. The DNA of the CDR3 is TGTGCCAGCAGGCAGGGCTCCTACGAGCAGTACTTC. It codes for CASRQGSYEQYF.

The CDR3 sequence is CASSQQLAGGRGVQYF. CDR3 DNA: TGTGCCAGCAGCCAGCAACTAGCGGGGGGAAGGGGTGTTCAGTACTTC. The rearrangement uses TRBV4-2 and TRBJ2-4; 12 bases agree with TRBD2. In germline, CDR1 is LGHNA, CDR2 YNFKEQ. J lost 11 bases, V lost 3 bases, and 11 bases had no gene match. The CDR3 contains 16 residues.

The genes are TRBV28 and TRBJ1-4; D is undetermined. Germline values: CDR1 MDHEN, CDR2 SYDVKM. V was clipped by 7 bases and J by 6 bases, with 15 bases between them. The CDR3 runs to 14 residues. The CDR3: CASTAGYRYEKLFF. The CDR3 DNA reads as TGTGCCAGCACCGCGGGGTATAGGTATGAAAAACTGTTTTTT.

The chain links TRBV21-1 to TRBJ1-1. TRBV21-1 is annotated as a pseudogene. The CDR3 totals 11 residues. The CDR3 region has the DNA TGTGCCAGCTCCGAAGGGCGGGGAGCTTTCTTT. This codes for CASSEGRGAFF.

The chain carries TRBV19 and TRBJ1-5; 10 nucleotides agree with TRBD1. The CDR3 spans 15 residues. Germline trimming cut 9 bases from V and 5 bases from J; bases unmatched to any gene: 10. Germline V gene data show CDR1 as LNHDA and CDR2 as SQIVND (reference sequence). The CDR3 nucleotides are TGTGCCAGCAGAAAGGGGACAGGGGCACATCAGCCCCAGCATTTT. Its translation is CASRKGTGAHQPQHF.

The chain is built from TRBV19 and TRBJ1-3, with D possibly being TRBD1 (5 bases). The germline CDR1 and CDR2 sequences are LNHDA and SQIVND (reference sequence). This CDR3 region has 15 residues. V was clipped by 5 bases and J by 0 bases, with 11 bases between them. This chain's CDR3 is CASSPQGGSGNTIYF. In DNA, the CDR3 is TGTGCCAGTAGTCCGCAGGGTGGCTCTGGAAACACCATATATTTT.

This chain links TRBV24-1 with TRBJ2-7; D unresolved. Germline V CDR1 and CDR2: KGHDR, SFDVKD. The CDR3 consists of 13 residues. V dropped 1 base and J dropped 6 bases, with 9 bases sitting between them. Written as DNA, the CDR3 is TGTGCCACCAGTGATTTCGGTAGAGGCGAGCAGTACTTC. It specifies CATSDFGRGEQYF.

The CDR3 loop is CASSSTRGQAPTF. The CDR3 coding sequence is TGCGCCAGCAGCTCCACCCGTGGACAGGCTCCCACCTTC. This sequence joins TRBV5-1 and TRBJ1-2, with 7 positions matching TRBD1. Germline CDR1 reads SGHRS; CDR2 reads YFSETQ. The CDR3 has 13 residues. V lost 3 bases and J lost 13; bases outside the gene matches: 12.

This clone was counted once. The CDR3 region is CASSWLRDRGPGELFF. The CDR3 nucleotides are TGTGCCAGCAGCTGGCTCCGGGACAGGGGACCCGGGGAGCTGTTTTTT. The chain uses TRBV7-6 and TRBJ2-2; 10 nucleotides line up with TRBD1. The CDR3 totals 16 residues. In germline, CDR1 is SGHVS, CDR2 FNYEAQ. V dropped 4 bases and J dropped 6; count of bases not matched to a gene: 8. Full variable domain (remainder filled in from reference TRBV7-6 and TRBJ2-2): GAGVSQSPRYKVTKRGQDVALRCDPISGHVSLYWYRQALGQGPEFLTYFNYEAQQDKSGLPNDRFSAERPEGSISTLTIQRTEQRDSAMYRCASSWLRDRGPGELFFGEGSRLTVL.

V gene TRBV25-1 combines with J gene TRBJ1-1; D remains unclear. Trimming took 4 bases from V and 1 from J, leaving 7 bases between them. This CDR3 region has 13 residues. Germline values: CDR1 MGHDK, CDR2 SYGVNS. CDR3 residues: CASSGKRNTEAFF. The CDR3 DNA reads TGTGCCAGCAGTGGAAAACGGAACACTGAAGCTTTCTTT.

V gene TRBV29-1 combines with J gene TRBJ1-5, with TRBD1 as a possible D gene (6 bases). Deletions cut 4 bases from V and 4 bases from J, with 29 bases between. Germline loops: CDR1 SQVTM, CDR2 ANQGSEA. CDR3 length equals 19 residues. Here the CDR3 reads CSVVWDTHFPRTVNQPQHF. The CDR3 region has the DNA TGCAGCGTTGTATGGGACACCCATTTCCCGAGGACGGTTAATCAGCCCCAGCATTTT.

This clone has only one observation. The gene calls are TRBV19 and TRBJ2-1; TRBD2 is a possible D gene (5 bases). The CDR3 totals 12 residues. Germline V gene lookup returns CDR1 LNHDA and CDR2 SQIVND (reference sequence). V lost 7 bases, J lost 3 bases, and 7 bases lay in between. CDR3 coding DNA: TGTGCCAGTATTGACTACTACAATGAGCAGTTCTTC. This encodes CASIDYYNEQFF.